These 23 T cell receptor beta chains were all obtained from the same sample, sequenced in a study of naive and memory T cell subsets. An equimolar mix of two oligonucleotides served as the beta constant-region primer for TRBC1 and TRBC2. Ligated cDNA was amplified by four rounds of PCR with nested alpha and beta constant-region primers and SP2. One entry per CDR3 protein results from TCRdb running MiXCR on the UMI-ligation and nested PCR reads. The sample lists about 22,000 distinct CDR3 sequences, 7% to 10% occurring once. The sample taken for sequencing was central memory CD8+ T cells from blood. The receptors come from a human donor in good health.

At least ten counts were recorded for this clonotype. The rearrangement joins TRBV11-2 to TRBJ2-5; weak D call: TRBD2 (7 bases). The germline CDR1 and CDR2 sequences are SGHAT and FQNNGV. The ends were cut back, 5 bases at V and 2 bases at J, with 21 bases in the middle. The CDR3 has 17 amino acids. The CDR3 nucleotides are TGTGCCAGCAGCCACGCCGGGGGGCAGTGGGAACAAGAGACCCAGTACTTC. Amino acids: CASSHAGGQWEQETQYF.

The V call is TRBV28, the J call TRBJ2-7; 7 nucleotides agree with TRBD2. V shed 5 bases and J 0 bases; nucleotides not matched to a gene: 7. This CDR3 comprises 15 residues. Per the germline V gene, CDR1 is MDHEN and CDR2 is SYDVKM. Here the CDR3 reads CASSPPSGNSYEQYF. The CDR3 nucleotides read TGTGCCAGCAGTCCTCCTAGCGGAAACTCCTACGAGCAGTACTTC.

This chain joins TRBV24-1 and TRBJ2-5; TRBD1 agrees at 8 bases. The CDR3 has 14 residues. Germline V gene lookup returns CDR1 KGHDR and CDR2 SFDVKD. J gave up 4 bases and V 3 bases, and 3 bases lay outside the gene matches. The CDR3 is CATSDGQGGETQYF. CDR3 DNA sequence: TGTGCCACCAGTGATGGACAGGGAGGAGAGACCCAGTACTTC.

This clonotype was counted ten times or more. J is TRBJ2-1 and V is TRBV4-3; 8 positions match TRBD1. Per germline, CDR1 LGHNA and CDR2 YSLEER. Losses at the gene ends were 3 bases for V and 9 bases for J; bases not matched to a gene: 10. The CDR3 extends over 15 amino acids. The CDR3 loop reads CASSHRRTGGSEQFF. CDR3 DNA sequence: TGCGCCAGCAGCCATCGCCGTACAGGGGGAAGTGAGCAGTTCTTC.

This clonotype was counted once. V is TRBV20-1 and J is TRBJ1-5, with 7 nucleotides matching TRBD1. Germline values: CDR1 DFQATT, CDR2 SNEGSKA (reference sequence). J gave up 6 bases and V 6 bases, and 14 bases lay outside the gene matches. The CDR3 is 15 residues long. CDR3 sequence: CSATPQTGDSQPQHF. CDR3 DNA sequence: TGCAGTGCAACCCCCCAAACAGGGGATTCTCAGCCCCAGCATTTT.

This clonotype showed up many times. This chain links TRBV29-1 with TRBJ1-2; 7 bases map to TRBD1. In germline, CDR1 is SQVTM, CDR2 ANQGSEA. J gave up 1 base and V 3 bases, and 2 bases lay outside the gene matches. The CDR3 consists of 13 residues. CDR3 sequence (DNA): TGCAGCGTTGATACAGGGGTTAACTATGGCTACACCTTC. Its translation is CSVDTGVNYGYTF.

The chain employs TRBV7-2 and TRBJ1-2, with D possibly being TRBD1 (5 bases). V was pared by 5 bases and J by 0 bases, with 10 bases between. The CDR3 is 14 amino acids. Germline CDR1 SGHTA, CDR2 FQGNSA. The CDR3 nucleotides are TGTGCCAGCAGCCGGGGGGGTTCTAACTATGGCTACACCTTC. Its translation is CASSRGGSNYGYTF.

V usage is TRBV6-2 or TRBV6-3 and J usage is TRBJ2-7; no definite D call. The germline V gene encodes CDR1 MNHEY and CDR2 SVGEGT. V was cut by 6 bases and J by 4 bases, with 4 bases left in between. The CDR3 totals 10 residues. The CDR3 is CASRNYEQYF. As DNA, the CDR3 is TGTGCCAGCAGGAATTACGAGCAGTACTTC.

In this sample, this clonotype turned up a few times. The chain links TRBV6-5 to TRBJ2-2; 12 bases agree with TRBD2. The CDR3 is 16 amino acids. V dropped 0 bases and J dropped 4; count of bases not matched to a gene: 0. Germline CDR1 is MNHEY and CDR2 is SVGAGI. CDR3 bases: TGTGCCAGCAGTTACTCGACTAGCGGGAGCACCGGGGAGCTGTTTTTT. Its translation: CASSYSTSGSTGELFF.

This clonotype was picked up a small number of times. The rearrangement uses TRBV4-3 and TRBJ2-7, with a possible D match to TRBD1 (6 bases). The CDR3 is made up of 18 amino acids. Germline CDR1 and CDR2: LGHNA and YSLEER. V was clipped by 0 bases and J by 4 bases, with 22 bases between them. The CDR3 loop is CASSQEQQGSRPTYEQYF. CDR3 sequence (DNA): TGCGCCAGCAGCCAAGAACAACAGGGATCCCGGCCAACTTACGAGCAGTACTTC.

The chain joins TRBV5-4 to TRBJ2-7; TRBD2 might be the D (6 bases). Germline V gene data show CDR1 as SGHNT and CDR2 as YYREEE (reference sequence). V gave up 4 bases and J gave up 4 bases, with 15 bases separating them. The CDR3 has 14 amino acids. CDR3 region: CASSHRDFEYEQYF. CDR3 coding DNA: TGTGCCAGCAGCCACCGGGACTTTGAATACGAGCAGTACTTC.

This clonotype was recorded many times. The chain joins TRBV7-6 to TRBJ2-2; the D is unclear. The CDR3 covers 13 residues. The V end was cut by 3 bases, the J end by 4 bases, with 6 bases between. CDR1 and CDR2 (germline): SGHVS, FNYEAQ. For the CDR3, the DNA is TGTGCCAGCAGCTTGTTAGGCACCGGGGAGCTGTTTTTT. It encodes CASSLLGTGELFF.

J is TRBJ2-1 and V is TRBV6-4; TRBD2 agrees at 13 bases. The trim removed 5 bases at V and 3 bases at J, leaving 4 bases unmatched. Germline V gives CDR1 MRHNA, CDR2 SNTAGT. This CDR3 has 16 amino acids. CDR3 sequence (DNA): TGTGCCAGCAGTAGACTAGCGGGAGGAGACTACAATGAGCAGTTCTTC. Translated: CASSRLAGGDYNEQFF.

This clonotype was observed at least ten times. CDR3 sequence (DNA): TGTGCCAGCAGTTACTCAACCACGCCCGTCTGGGCCACCGGGGAGCTGTTTTTT. This encodes CASSYSTTPVWATGELFF. This rearrangement joins TRBV6-5 to TRBJ2-2; no reliable D call. Germline assignment: CDR1 MNHEY and CDR2 SVGAGI. Trimming removed 0 bases at V and 4 bases at J, with 18 bases between. This CDR3 comprises 18 residues.

This clonotype was counted at least ten times. The V and J genes are TRBV20-1 and TRBJ2-1; no clear D gene. This CDR3 contains 15 residues. Trimming took off 0 bases at V and 5 bases at J, with 14 bases between the two ends. Germline CDR1 reads DFQATT; CDR2 reads SNEGSKA (reference sequence). CDR3 in amino acids: CSARELLRDNNEQFF. CDR3 DNA: TGCAGTGCTAGAGAGCTCCTCCGAGACAACAATGAGCAGTTCTTC.

The chain links TRBV7-4 to TRBJ2-7; possibly TRBD1 for D (5 bases). CDR3 length equals 17 residues. V was shortened by 2 bases and J by 7 bases, with 24 bases between the two germline ends. Germline V lookup: CDR1 SGHVT, CDR2 SQSDAQ. DNA for the CDR3: TGTGCCAGCAGCTTACCTACGAAGGACACCTTACGTAGAGAGCAGTACTTC. This sequence encodes CASSLPTKDTLRREQYF.

J is TRBJ2-7 and V is TRBV6-5; D is ambiguous. Germline V lookup: CDR1 MNHEY, CDR2 SVGAGI. Trimming left V 0 bases short and J 0 bases short, with 12 bases between. The CDR3 is made up of 16 amino acids. CDR3 protein: CASSYSGSRSSYEQYF. CDR3 DNA: TGTGCCAGCAGTTACTCGGGCTCCCGAAGCTCCTACGAGCAGTACTTC.

This clonotype was seen more than once but under ten times. V usage is TRBV5-1 and J usage is TRBJ1-5; D may be TRBD1 (5 bases). The CDR3 is made up of 16 amino acids. Looked up from germline, CDR1 is SGHRS and CDR2 is YFSETQ. The V gene lost 3 bases and the J gene lost 4 bases, with 17 bases spanning the gap. CDR3 nucleotides: TGCGCCAGCAGCTGGAATGGGGGTTTGAAAAATCAGCCCCAGCATTTT. It specifies CASSWNGGLKNQPQHF.

This clonotype was seen more than once but under ten times. The chain links TRBV24-1 to TRBJ2-3; 10 bases align to TRBD1. The CDR3 is made up of 14 amino acids. The germline CDR1 and CDR2 sequences are KGHDR and SFDVKD. Trimming removed 6 bases from V and 3 bases from J; junction bases left unmatched: 2. The CDR3 region is CATSTGQGTDTQYF. The DNA of the CDR3 is TGTGCCACCAGTACGGGACAGGGGACAGATACGCAGTATTTT.

The chain uses TRBV9 and TRBJ1-1, with no clear D. The CDR3 has 16 residues. Trimming pared 3 bases from V and 3 bases from J, leaving 18 bases between. From germline, CDR1 is SGDLS and CDR2 YYNGEE. The CDR3 coding sequence is TGTGCCAGCAGCGCCTGGGCCTATAAGGAGGACACTGAAGCTTTCTTT. It encodes CASSAWAYKEDTEAFF.

This clonotype was detected ten times or more. The V gene is TRBV27, the J gene TRBJ2-1; 7 nucleotides match TRBD2. Germline trimming cut 6 bases from V and 7 bases from J; bases unmatched to any gene: 12. CDR3 length equals 15 residues. CDR1 is MNHEY and CDR2 is SMNVEV in the germline V gene (reference sequence). The CDR3 region is CASSLSGLGGNEQFF. CDR3 DNA: TGTGCCAGCAGCCTTAGCGGGCTGGGGGGGAATGAGCAGTTCTTC.

This clonotype was detected ten times or more. The rearrangement links TRBV20-1 to TRBJ2-7, with unresolved D. The CDR3 runs to 11 residues. V was trimmed by 5 bases and J by 0 bases, leaving 5 bases between them. Germline V gene lookup returns CDR1 DFQATT and CDR2 SNEGSKA (reference sequence). The CDR3 nucleotides read TGCAGTGCTCTCATCTCCTACGAGCAGTACTTC. Residues: CSALISYEQYF.

The sample holds a few counts of this clonotype. This chain connects TRBV5-1 to TRBJ2-7; no clear D gene. Between the trimmed V and J ends, which lost 0 bases and 0 bases, there was a span of 7 bases. This CDR3 contains 14 residues. CDR1 SGHRS and CDR2 YFSETQ come from the germline V gene. The chain's CDR3 is CASSLGPSSYEQYF. CDR3 DNA sequence: TGCGCCAGCAGCTTGGGTCCCAGCTCCTACGAGCAGTACTTC. Looking up the rest from reference TRBV5-1 and TRBJ2-7 gives the full variable domain: KAGVTQTPRYLIKTRGQQVTLSCSPISGHRSVSWYQQTPGQGLQFLFEYFSETQRNKGNFPGRFSGRQFSNSRSEMNVSTLELGDSALYLCASSLGPSSYEQYFGPGTRLTVT.